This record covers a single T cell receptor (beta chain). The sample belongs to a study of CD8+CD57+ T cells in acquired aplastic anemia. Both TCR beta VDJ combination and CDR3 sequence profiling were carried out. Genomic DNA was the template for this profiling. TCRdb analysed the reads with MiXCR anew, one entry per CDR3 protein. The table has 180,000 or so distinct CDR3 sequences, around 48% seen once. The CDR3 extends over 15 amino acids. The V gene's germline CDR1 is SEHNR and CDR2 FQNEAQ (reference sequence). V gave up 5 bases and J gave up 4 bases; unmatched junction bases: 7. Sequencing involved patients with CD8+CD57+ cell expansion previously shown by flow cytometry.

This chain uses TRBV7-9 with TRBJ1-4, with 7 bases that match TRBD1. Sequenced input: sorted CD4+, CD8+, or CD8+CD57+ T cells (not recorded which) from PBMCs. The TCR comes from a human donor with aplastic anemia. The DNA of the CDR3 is TGTGCCAGCAGCCATCCGGGACAGATTAATGAAAAACTGTTTTTT. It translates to CASSHPGQINEKLFF.